The present TCR beta chain was sequenced within a study of the immune and genomic landscape of osteosarcoma (dated by TCRdb to the early 2020s). In terms of the full investigation: The overall cohort was composed of 45 or so pediatric and adult patients with high-grade osteosarcoma, and a median age at diagnosis of about 25 years (range about 5-81) was recorded. The goal of the study was to explain why immune checkpoint inhibitors show limited clinical activity in osteosarcoma. In the overall cohort, 55% to 65% of patients were male, and over 75% had localized disease at diagnosis. A couple of samples from the same tumor site were contributed by each of a few patients. To define immunogenic potential, the study profiled osteosarcoma specimens using whole genome, RNA and T-cell receptor sequencing along with immunohistochemistry and reverse phase protein arrays. The cohort was enriched for poor-risk disease, as unfavorable pathologic response to standard therapy was shown in 73% of the cohort and about 67% of the cohort were deceased. TCR sequencing results were integrated with transcriptome, protein array and immunostaining data to characterize the osteosarcoma immunogenomic landscape. The investigation overall reported the following: The clonality benchmarks were taken from external normal skin and healthy peripheral blood data instead of from matched normal tissue. Sample size was not determined by any statistical method, because osteosarcoma is rare and all possible samples were collected. Alongside the frozen tumor specimens, matched blood was collected from only a couple of patients. Productive TCR clonality was low overall, averaging around 0.1 with a maximum of 0.3, suggesting limited T-cell clonal expansion. In five cases, a single hyperexpanded clone dominated the repertoire, and each of these five cases had fewer than 100 T-cell clonotypes. Although TCR productive clonality was higher in the immune-hot C3 cluster than in the cold C1 cluster, TCR productive clonality was still low overall.

Trimming at the junction amounts to 4 bases on V and 1 base on J, and the germline ends lie 7 bases apart. Reading from cysteine to phenylalanine, the CDR3 counts 13 amino acids. Left in the record is the CDR3 DNA by itself, 39 bases read in frame from the first base. CDR1 and CDR2 were assigned from the germline V gene (reference sequence) as LNHDA and SQIVND. This clone was found once. Its specific antigen is unknown. No base quality information exists; no much larger clone differs at one position. TCR beta chain CDR3 regions were immunosequenced with the ImmunoSEQ Assay (Adaptive Biotechnologies). Per the original workflow: TCRB rearrangements, read counts, read proportions and gene usage were exported through the ImmunoSEQ Analyzer platform. T-cell clonality was calculated from productive rearrangements as 1 minus Pielou's evenness. Clonal space homeostasis binned clonotypes as rare, small, medium, large or hyperexpanded (0.01 to 1 of the repertoire). TCR productive clonality was compared across immune clusters C1, C2 and C3 using the Wilcoxon rank sum test. Sourced from immuneACCESS, this table was stored by TCRdb with only in-frame sequences that have V and J called. A share of the clones is absent; for the studies checked, an unresolved V gene accounts for under half, and the remainder has no known explanation. The V and J calls and clone size come from that table; D and trimming were worked out from the DNA. The sample yields about 6,200 clones; 68% were counted once. Over 12% of the sample belongs to the ten largest clones.

The specimens were post-treatment primary, local recurrence and metastasis tumors obtained from patients with a poor prognosis. The sequence came from a human donor with osteosarcoma. The rearrangement joined TRBV19 to TRBJ1-1, with no reliable assignment of the D segment. The sequenced material came from osteosarcoma tumor tissue from the lung. The CDR3 region: CASSNSPNTEAFF. The nucleotide sequence reads as follows: TGTGCCAGTAGTAACAGTCCGAACACTGAAGCTTTCTTT.